These 5 T cell receptor beta chains were all obtained from the same sample, sequenced in a study of blood T cell repertoires in COVID-19. TCRdb's table, derived via immunoSEQ multiplex PCR, lists solely in-frame clones and lacks some. The sample has under 250,000 clones; 70% to 90% are singletons. Sequencing used peripheral blood. The receptors derive from a man aged 45 to 65 with COVID-19, enrolled during active disease.

The chain recombines TRBV6-2 or TRBV6-3 with TRBJ1-3; 8 bases line up with TRBD1. This CDR3 region has 16 residues. The J segment lost 0 bases and the V segment lost 2 bases, leaving 3 bases of the junction unmatched. The germline gives CDR1 MNHEY, CDR2 SVGEGT. This chain's CDR3 is CASSYLQGASGNTIYF. The DNA of the CDR3 is TGTGCCAGCAGTTACCTTCAGGGGGCCTCTGGAAACACCATATATTTT.

The V and J genes are TRBV7-9 and TRBJ1-1; no firm D call. The CDR3 is 13 amino acids. CDR1 is SEHNR, CDR2 FQNEAQ, per germline (reference sequence). Trimming took 3 bases from V and 5 from J, leaving 10 bases between them. This chain's CDR3 is CASSFNPGTEAFF. In DNA form, the CDR3 reads TGTGCCAGCAGCTTCAATCCGGGAACTGAAGCTTTCTTT.

J is TRBJ2-1 and V is TRBV5-6, with 7 bases lining up with TRBD2. Trimming at V came to 7 bases and at J to 5 bases, leaving 9 bases not matched to a gene. The CDR3 consists of 14 residues. Germline V lookup: CDR1 SGHDT, CDR2 YYEEEE. The CDR3 DNA sequence: TGTGCCAGCGCATTCGGGAGGCACGACAATGAGCAGTTCTTC. Translating gives CASAFGRHDNEQFF.

The chain has TRBV19 and TRBJ1-2; unclear D gene. Looked up from germline, CDR1 is LNHDA and CDR2 is SQIVND (reference sequence). V was clipped by 4 bases and J by 4 bases, with 19 bases between them. The CDR3 is 16 amino acids. CDR3 protein: CASSKPGYGESYGYTF. The CDR3, as DNA: TGTGCCAGTAGTAAACCGGGCTACGGGGAAAGCTATGGCTACACCTTC. The full variable domain, its missing parts supplied by reference TRBV19 and TRBJ1-2, is DGGITQSPKYLFRKEGQNVTLSCEQNLNHDAMYWYRQDPGQGLRLIYYSQIVNDFQKGDIAEGYSVSREKKESFPLTVTSAQKNPTAFYLCASSKPGYGESYGYTFGSGTRLTVV.

V gene TRBV3-1 (or the pseudogene TRBV3-2) combines with J gene TRBJ1-1; no firm D call. Trimming left V 1 base short and J 11 bases short, with 11 bases between. The CDR3 totals 12 residues. Germline lookup yields CDR1 LGHDT and CDR2 YNNKEL (reference sequence). CDR3 loop: CASSQAAREAFF. CDR3 nucleotides: TGTGCCAGCAGCCAAGCAGCTCGGGAGGCTTTCTTT.